This section outlines one TCR beta chain sequence together with its context. Its matching antigen is unknown. Clones were sequenced by immunoSEQ multiplex PCR, and TCRdb holds only the in-frame ones, with some missing. The profile shows approximately 120,000 clones, 89% of them singletons. The germline CDR1 and CDR2 sequences are SGHDT and YYEEEE. Trimming shortened V by 4 bases and J by 8 bases, and 16 bases separated the two germline ends. The CDR3 consists of 14 residues. These data belong to a study of cytomegalovirus exposure and HLA in healthy donors. As for the study in general: Later analysis reported that the 120 or so validation repertoires shared the platform of the 650 to 700 first-cohort repertoires. Regarding the study as a whole: Rarity characterized most TCR sequences, yet some public TCRs appeared in many donors. The tendency of first-cohort TCR clusters to co-occur in the 90 to 150 validation repertoires emerged from a later analysis.

This clonotype was sampled from a woman under 30 in good health and CMV-seronegative. The chain uses TRBV5-6 and TRBJ2-1, with D tentatively TRBD1 (6 bases). What was sequenced was PBMCs. Written as DNA, the CDR3 is TGTGCCAGCAGCCTACTGGGCCGACAGGATGAGCAGTTCTTC. Translating it yields CASSLLGRQDEQFF.